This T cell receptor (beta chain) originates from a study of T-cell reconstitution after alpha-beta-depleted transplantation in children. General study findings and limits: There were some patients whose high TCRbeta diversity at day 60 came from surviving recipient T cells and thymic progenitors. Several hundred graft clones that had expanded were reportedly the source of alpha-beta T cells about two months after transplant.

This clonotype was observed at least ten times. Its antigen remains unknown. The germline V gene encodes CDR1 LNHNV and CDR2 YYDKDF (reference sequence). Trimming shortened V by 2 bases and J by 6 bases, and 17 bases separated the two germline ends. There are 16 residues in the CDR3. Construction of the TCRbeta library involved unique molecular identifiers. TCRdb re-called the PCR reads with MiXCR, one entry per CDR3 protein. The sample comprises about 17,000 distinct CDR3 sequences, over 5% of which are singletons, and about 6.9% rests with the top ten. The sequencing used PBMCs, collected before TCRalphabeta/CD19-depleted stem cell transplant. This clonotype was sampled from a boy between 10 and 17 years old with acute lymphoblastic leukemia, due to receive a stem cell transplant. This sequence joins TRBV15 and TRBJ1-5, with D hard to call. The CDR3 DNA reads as TGTGCCACCAGCAGACGAATGAGTCCTGCGGGTCAGCCCCAGCATTTT. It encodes CATSRRMSPAGQPQHF.